The present T cell receptor beta chain was sequenced within a study of CD8 T cells in Susac syndrome. Random hexamers primed reverse transcription of about 0.45 to 1 ug RNA. Via MiXCR, TCRdb re-called the immunoSEQ multiplex PCR reads, giving one row per CDR3 protein. The table shows about 210,000 distinct CDR3 sequences, with roughly 96% occurring only once. Trimming took off 4 bases at V and 4 bases at J, with 15 bases between the two ends. From germline, CDR1 is MGHRA and CDR2 YSYEKL. CDR3 length equals 15 residues. This clonotype was recorded once. Source material: CD4+ T cells from PBMCs. The V gene is TRBV4-1, the J gene TRBJ2-3, with D perhaps TRBD1 (5 bases). The TCR originated in a human donor with multiple sclerosis. CDR3 in DNA: TGCGCCAGCAGCCGTGGCAGGGATGGTGCAGATACGCAGTATTTT. Translating gives CASSRGRDGADTQYF.